This TCR beta chain was recovered during a study of blood T cell repertoires in COVID-19. Overall study: PBMCs, B-cell-depleted T cells, or T cells were the source of the cDNA or gDNA that made up the material.

Trimming left V 1 base short and J 2 bases short, with 11 bases between. Germline CDR1 SGHDN, CDR2 FVKESK. The CDR3 has 15 amino acids. Original analysis: Reference gene primer amplification yielded estimated nucleated cell counts. Profiling relied on immunoSEQ multiplex PCR, and the TCRdb table lists in-frame clones only, not all of them. The DNA gave D and trimming, while V, J and clone size come from that table. This sample yields approximately 200,000 clones, of which about 82% are seen a single time; around 5.2% belongs to the top ten. Specimen: peripheral blood. The V and J genes are TRBV14 and TRBJ2-5, with D unclear. The receptor was isolated from a woman in her 30s with acute or convalescent COVID-19. CDR3 DNA: TGTGCCAGCAGCCAAGGGCAGGTTCTACAAGAGACCCAGTACTTC. Protein product: CASSQGQVLQETQYF. Looking up the rest from reference TRBV14 and TRBJ2-5 gives the full variable domain: EAGVTQFPSHSVIEKGQTVTLRCDPISGHDNLYWYRRVMGKEIKFLLHFVKESKQDESGMPNNRFLAERTGGTYSTLKVQPAELEDSGVYFCASSQGQVLQETQYFGPGTRLLVL.